Each of the 20 T cell receptor beta chains below was sequenced from the same sample in a study of Graves' ophthalmopathy and Graves' hyperthyroidism. Transcripts of RNA were the source for amplifying TCR beta CDR3 regions. HTBI primers served in a first-round RT-PCR, which a second-round multiplex PCR followed. Each CDR3 protein is one row after TCRdb ran MiXCR on the multiplex PCR reads. There are around 1.1 million distinct CDR3 sequences in the sample; about 38% occur only once, and around 10% lies in the top ten. The sample taken for sequencing was peripheral blood or thyroid tissue (not recorded which). The receptors were sampled from an adult man with Graves' hyperthyroidism.

Here the CDR3 reads CASSQDRFYGYTF. The CDR3 nucleotides are TGTGCCAGCAGCCAGGACAGGTTCTATGGCTACACCTTC. This chain uses TRBV3-1 with TRBJ1-2; 7 nucleotides align to TRBD1. Germline V lookup: CDR1 LGHDT, CDR2 YNNKEL (reference sequence). The CDR3 spans 13 residues. Losses at the gene ends were 3 bases for V and 4 bases for J; bases not matched to a gene: 2.

V and J are TRBV7-9 and TRBJ2-7, with D tentatively TRBD2 (5 bases). Trimming took 1 base from V and 10 from J, leaving 8 bases between them. The CDR3 sequence is 11 residues long. Germline V lookup: CDR1 SEHNR, CDR2 FQNEAQ (reference sequence). The CDR3 region has the DNA TGTGCCAGCAGCTTAGTCCGGGGTCAGTACTTC. It codes for CASSLVRGQYF.

A single count supports this clonotype. The germline gene is not matched at one end of the junction; a read error may be the cause. This CDR3 is CASRFRPDRVKTQYF. As DNA, the CDR3 is TGCGCCAGCCGCTTTCGCCCGGACAGGGTCAAGACCCAGTACTTC. This chain joins TRBV5-1 and TRBJ2-5, with 8 bases identical to TRBD1. This CDR3 is 15 amino acids long. CDR1 and CDR2 (germline): SGHRS, YFSETQ.

The chain has TRBV5-5 and TRBJ1-5, with a weak D call TRBD1 (5 bases). The germline V gene has CDR1 SGHKS and CDR2 YYEKEE (reference sequence). V shed 4 bases and J shed 5 bases, with 13 bases lying between them. This CDR3 has 14 residues. The CDR3 region is CASSRGGEHQPQHF. CDR3 sequence (DNA): TGTGCCAGCAGCCGGGGGGGGGAACATCAGCCCCAGCATTTT.

Concerning this clonotype: A read error may be the cause here, since a much bigger clone is one base away. The chain uses TRBV20-1 and TRBJ2-7, with 9 bases aligning to TRBD2. V gave up 5 bases and J gave up 4 bases; unmatched junction bases: 3. Per germline, CDR1 DFQATT and CDR2 SNEGSKA (reference sequence). This CDR3 is built from 12 residues. CDR3 in amino acids: CSAFSGRYEQYF. The CDR3 bases are TGCAGTGCTTTCAGCGGGAGGTACGAGCAGTACTTC.

This clonotype has at least ten counts. The chain joins TRBV12-3 or TRBV12-4 to TRBJ1-2, with 8 nucleotides matching TRBD1. After removal of 7 bases from V and 9 bases from J, the junction contained 10 bases not matched to a gene. The CDR3 consists of 13 residues. The CDR3 bases are TGTGCCAGCACCCAGTGGACAGGGAATAGCTACACCTTC. Protein product: CASTQWTGNSYTF.

Many counts were recorded for this clonotype. The chain carries TRBV7-8 and TRBJ2-5; possible D gene TRBD2, 5 bases. The length of the CDR3 is 14 residues. V lost 2 bases to trimming and J lost 5 bases, with 12 bases between them. Germline V CDR1 and CDR2: SGHVS, FQNEAQ. The CDR3 coding sequence is TGTGCCAGCAGCTTACACTCGAGGGTGGAGACCCAGTACTTC. This encodes CASSLHSRVETQYF.

This clonotype has a handful of counts. The chain has TRBV6-5 and TRBJ1-1; no clear D. Trimming removed 0 bases from V and 3 bases from J, with 14 bases in between. The CDR3 loop spans 16 amino acids. CDR1 and CDR2 from the germline V gene are MNHEY and SVGAGI. The CDR3 is CASSYSIVSKDTEAFF. The DNA for the CDR3 is TGTGCCAGCAGTTACTCGATAGTCTCTAAAGACACTGAAGCTTTCTTT.

The sample holds a few counts of this clonotype. V and J are TRBV7-8 and TRBJ2-5, with 9 bases lining up with TRBD2. The CDR3 has 14 residues. Trimming removed 8 bases from V and 5 bases from J; junction bases left unmatched: 9. Germline V lookup: CDR1 SGHVS, CDR2 FQNEAQ. The CDR3 nucleotides are TGTGCCAGCCGCGGGGGGGGGCGGGGGGAGACCCAGTACTTC. The encoded protein is CASRGGGRGETQYF.

Ten or more counts support this clonotype. This rearrangement joins TRBV20-1 to TRBJ1-1; a possible D gene is TRBD1 (5 bases). Germline CDR1 and CDR2: DFQATT and SNEGSKA (reference sequence). Deletions cut 2 bases from V and 0 bases from J, with 13 bases between. This CDR3 comprises 15 residues. CDR3 nucleotide sequence: TGCAGTGCTAGACTCAGAGGAGGGGTGAACACTGAAGCTTTCTTT. Translating it yields CSARLRGGVNTEAFF.

Ten or more counts support this clonotype. The genes are TRBV28 and TRBJ1-5, with TRBD1 matching 10 bases. Unmatched junction bases numbered 4, after V lost 5 bases and J lost 6 bases. The germline gives CDR1 MDHEN, CDR2 SYDVKM. The CDR3 sequence is 14 residues long. CDR3 amino acids: CASSVGQGTQPQHF. DNA of the CDR3: TGTGCCAGCAGTGTGGGACAGGGGACTCAGCCCCAGCATTTT.

This clonotype was detected ten times or more. The chain couples TRBV24-1 to TRBJ1-2; 7 bases are a match to TRBD1. The CDR3 extends over 14 amino acids. The germline V gene encodes CDR1 KGHDR and CDR2 SFDVKD. V was clipped by 4 bases and J by 5 bases; unmatched bases: 6. The chain's CDR3 is CATSESGTEYGYTF. The CDR3 DNA sequence: TGTGCCACCAGTGAGTCCGGGACAGAGTATGGCTACACCTTC.

This clonotype was observed many times. This chain joins TRBV6-4 and TRBJ2-6; D remains unclear. This CDR3 contains 14 residues. Per the germline V gene, CDR1 is MRHNA and CDR2 is SNTAGT. Trimming shortened V by 2 bases and J by 0 bases, and 2 bases separated the two germline ends. The chain's CDR3 is CASSDGSGANVLTF. CDR3 nucleotides: TGTGCCAGCAGTGACGGCTCTGGGGCCAACGTCCTGACTTTC.

This clonotype was recorded at least ten times. The chain couples TRBV10-3 to TRBJ1-1; D ambiguous. V was clipped by 3 bases and J by 1 base, with 9 bases between them. Per germline, CDR1 ENHRY and CDR2 SYGVKD. This CDR3 region has 14 residues. This chain's CDR3 is CAISDPQPNTEAFF. The CDR3 region has the DNA TGTGCCATCAGTGACCCCCAGCCGAACACTGAAGCTTTCTTT.

CDR3 protein: CASSQGTDPVRTEAFF. The CDR3 DNA is TGCGCCAGCAGCCAAGGGACAGACCCAGTAAGGACTGAAGCTTTCTTT. The chain employs TRBV4-1 and TRBJ1-1, with D perhaps matching TRBD1 (6 bases). The CDR3 loop spans 16 amino acids. Germline-derived CDR1 and CDR2 are MGHRA and YSYEKL. V gave up 1 base and J gave up 5 bases, with 17 bases separating them.

This clonotype was picked up many times. J is TRBJ1-1 and V is TRBV7-9; the D gene is possibly TRBD1 (5 bases). The CDR3 contains 16 residues. Germline V gene sequence: CDR1 SEHNR, CDR2 FQNEAQ (reference sequence). V lost 5 bases to trimming and J lost 1 base, with 17 bases between them. The CDR3 region is CASSPPWGNRNTEAFF. In nucleotides, the CDR3 is TGTGCCAGCAGCCCCCCGTGGGGCAACCGGAACACTGAAGCTTTCTTT. Together with reference TRBV7-9 and TRBJ1-1, the CDR3 gives the full variable domain: DTGVSQNPRHKITKRGQNVTFRCDPISEHNRLYWYRQTLGQGPEFLTYFQNEAQLEKSRLLSDRFSAERPKGSFSTLEIQRTEQGDSAMYLCASSPPWGNRNTEAFFGQGTRLTVV.

The chain joins TRBV7-9 to TRBJ2-2; D is possibly TRBD2 (7 bases). The CDR3 is 17 amino acids. V dropped 6 bases and J dropped 4 bases, with 21 bases sitting between them. Germline CDR1 and CDR2: SEHNR and FQNEAQ (reference sequence). CDR3 in DNA: TGTGCCAGCAGTGAATGGGGGGGGGGGCCACGCACCGGGGAGCTGTTTTTT. It translates to CASSEWGGGPRTGELFF.

This clonotype was observed at least ten times. V is TRBV15 and J is TRBJ2-7; possibly TRBD1 for D (6 bases). CDR1 and CDR2 (germline): LNHNV, YYDKDF (reference sequence). The V and J ends lost 4 bases and 3 bases respectively, with 7 bases between them. This CDR3 region has 12 residues. For the CDR3, the DNA is TGTGCCACCAGCAACAGGGACTACGAGCAGTACTTC. It translates to CATSNRDYEQYF. Full variable domain (rest looked up from reference TRBV15 and TRBJ2-7): DAMVIQNPRYQVTQFGKPVTLSCSQTLNHNVMYWYQQKSSQAPKLLFHYYDKDFNNEADTPDNFQSRRPNTSFCFLDIRSPGLGDTAMYLCATSNRDYEQYFGPGTRLTVT.

This chain connects TRBV5-6 to TRBJ2-7; the match to TRBD2 covers 10 bases. Trimming removed 2 bases from V and 3 bases from J; junction bases left unmatched: 17. In germline, CDR1 is SGHDT, CDR2 YYEEEE. The CDR3 is made up of 19 amino acids. CDR3 region: CASSLTYRGTSGESYEQYF. As DNA, the CDR3 is TGTGCCAGCAGCTTAACGTACAGGGGCACTAGCGGGGAAAGCTACGAGCAGTACTTC.

With respect to this clonotype: Possible read error: a much larger clone is one base away. The chain recombines TRBV11-3 with TRBJ2-7; perhaps TRBD1 as D (6 bases). CDR3 length: 12 residues. CDR1 and CDR2 (germline): SGHNT, YENEEA. The CDR3 reads CASRHRVDEQHF. The CDR3 coding sequence is TGTGCCAGCAGACACAGGGTCGACGAGCAGCACTTC.